These T cell receptor beta chains were read from a single sample in a study of CD8 T cells in Susac syndrome. MiXCR, run by TCRdb on the immunoSEQ multiplex PCR reads, gives a single entry per CDR3 protein. Here the sample spans 95,000 to 150,000 distinct CDR3 sequences, 80% to 95% being singletons. What was sequenced was CD8+ T cells from PBMCs. Receptor source: a human donor with multiple sclerosis. CDR3s include the opening cysteine and the closing phenylalanine or tryptophan. D genes are given only for firm matches. Expanded clones are given a class, and other clones once, few, many or no size at all.

clone_size	v_call	d_call	j_call	cdr3_aa	cdr3_nt
-	TRBV3-1	-	TRBJ2-7	CASSQGGRYEQYF	TGTGCCAGCAGCCAGGGGGGTCGGTACGAGCAGTACTTC
-	TRBV4-1	-	TRBJ2-7	CASSQTDSGAYEQYF	TGCGCCAGCAGCCAAACCGACAGTGGTGCCTACGAGCAGTACTTC
once	TRBV20-1	-	TRBJ1-2	CSAFHREVNYGYTF	TGCAGTGCTTTCCACAGGGAGGTTAACTATGGCTACACCTTC
-	TRBV20-1	TRBD1	TRBJ2-1	CSATTGVTYNEQFF	TGCAGTGCTACGACAGGGGTGACCTACAATGAGCAGTTCTTC
-	TRBV7-9	-	TRBJ2-3	CASSLGGIYPDTQYF	TGTGCCAGCAGCTTAGGAGGCATTTACCCAGATACGCAGTATTTT
-	TRBV30	-	TRBJ2-1	CAWSVQRGYNEQFF	TGTGCCTGGAGTGTCCAGCGAGGATACAATGAGCAGTTCTTC
-	TRBV12-3/TRBV12-4	TRBD2	TRBJ2-5	CASSTVAGAETQYF	TGTGCCAGCAGTACCGTAGCGGGAGCTGAGACCCAGTACTTC
-	TRBV2	-	TRBJ2-5	CASSSLLVVETQYF	TGTGCCAGCAGCTCACTACTAGTTGTGGAGACCCAGTACTTC
-	TRBV27	TRBD1	TRBJ2-7	CASSFTRDSEQYF	TGTGCCAGCAGTTTTACCCGGGACAGCGAGCAGTACTTC
-	TRBV11-1	TRBD1	TRBJ2-7	CASSPGTGVYVGEHYEQYF	TGTGCCAGCAGCCCCGGGACAGGAGTCTATGTGGGGGAGCACTACGAGCAGTACTTC
-	TRBV28	-	TRBJ2-3	CASIFARVLATDTQYF	TGTGCCAGCATCTTCGCGAGGGTGCTAGCCACAGATACGCAGTATTTT
once	TRBV4-1	TRBD1	TRBJ2-2	CASSPRTGVNTGELFF	TGCGCCAGCAGCCCGAGGACAGGGGTGAACACCGGGGAGCTGTTTTTT
-	TRBV10-3	-	TRBJ2-1	CAISEPGSSYNEQFF	TGTGCCATCAGTGAACCAGGGAGCTCCTACAATGAGCAGTTCTTC
-	TRBV9	-	TRBJ2-7	CASSLVETEQYF	TGTGCCAGCAGCCTAGTGGAGACAGAGCAGTACTTC
once	TRBV7-3	-	TRBJ2-7	CASSFTGRVPYEQYF	TGTGCCAGCAGCTTCACCGGACGGGTTCCCTACGAGCAGTACTTC
-	TRBV29-1	-	TRBJ1-5	CSVAGPGQPQHF	TGCAGCGTCGCCGGGCCGGGCCAGCCCCAGCATTTT
-	TRBV7-3	-	TRBJ1-1	CASSLEGGRGVTEAFF	TGTGCCAGCAGCTTAGAAGGGGGGCGCGGAGTCACTGAAGCTTTCTTT
-	TRBV3-1	TRBD2	TRBJ2-5	CASSLPASGRGRETQYF	TGTGCCAGCAGCCTCCCCGCTAGCGGGAGGGGACGAGAGACCCAGTACTTC
-	TRBV5-1	TRBD2	TRBJ2-5	CASRDSGGKLETQYF	TGCGCCAGCAGAGATAGCGGGGGGAAGTTGGAGACCCAGTACTTC
-	TRBV9	-	TRBJ1-1	CASSLNPDTLNTEAFF	TGTGCCAGCAGCCTCAACCCGGACACCCTGAACACTGAAGCTTTCTTT
-	TRBV13	TRBD1	TRBJ1-5	CASSWGGTDNSNQPQHF	TGTGCCAGCAGCTGGGGAGGGACAGACAATAGCAATCAGCCCCAGCATTTT
-	TRBV7-9	TRBD1	TRBJ2-2	CASSSMTGGRGTGELFF	TGTGCCAGCAGCTCCATGACAGGGGGCCGGGGCACCGGGGAGCTGTTTTTT
-	TRBV12-5	-	TRBJ2-5	CASGPGWETQYF	TGTGCTAGTGGCCCCGGGTGGGAGACCCAGTACTTC
-	TRBV3-1	-	TRBJ2-2	CASSPGAQNTGELFF	TGTGCCAGCAGCCCCGGGGCCCAGAACACCGGGGAGCTGTTTTTT